This is a list of T cell receptor beta chains from one sample in a study of CD4 T cells in relation to SARS-CoV-2 and coronaviruses. These receptors have no identified antigens. This table comes from immunoSEQ multiplex PCR, and its TCRdb copy is limited to in-frame clones, with some not included. The data hold about 18,000 clones, with 78% observed a single time. Specimen: CD4+ T cells from PBMCs, cultured in vitro. Every receptor here comes from a human donor in good health. CDR3s include the opening cysteine and the closing phenylalanine or tryptophan. The order of the fields is D gene, V gene, clone size, J gene, CDR3 DNA, CDR3 protein. D genes are given only for firm matches. Clone size is not always given. Where it is, it says once, few, many or a class for expanded clones.

d_gene: NA
v_gene: TRBV6-2/TRBV6-3
abundance: few
j_gene: TRBJ2-5
CDR3nt: TGTGCCAGCAGTTACCCAGAGACCCAGTACTTC
CDR3aa: CASSYPETQYF

d_gene: NA
v_gene: TRBV7-9
abundance: NA
j_gene: TRBJ1-1
CDR3nt: TGTGCCAGCAGCCAAGAAGGAGGGATGAACACTGAAGCTTTCTTT
CDR3aa: CASSQEGGMNTEAFF

d_gene: NA
v_gene: TRBV7-9
abundance: NA
j_gene: TRBJ2-5
CDR3nt: TGTGCCAGCATCTTTAGGGAGACCCAGTACTTC
CDR3aa: CASIFRETQYF

d_gene: NA
v_gene: TRBV30
abundance: NA
j_gene: TRBJ2-5
CDR3nt: TGTGCCTGGAGTGCAGGTAGTTGGGAGACCCAGTACTTC
CDR3aa: CAWSAGSWETQYF

d_gene: NA
v_gene: TRBV30
abundance: NA
j_gene: TRBJ2-5
CDR3nt: TGTGCCTGGAGTGTACGGGGGGCGCCGGAGACCCAGTACTTC
CDR3aa: CAWSVRGAPETQYF

d_gene: NA
v_gene: TRBV2
abundance: few
j_gene: TRBJ1-6
CDR3nt: TGTGCCAGCAGTGTTAGGCAGGAGGATTCACCCCTCCACTTT
CDR3aa: CASSVRQEDSPLHF

d_gene: NA
v_gene: TRBV30
abundance: few
j_gene: TRBJ2-5
CDR3nt: TGTGCCTGGAGTGAACAGGGAGAGACCCAGTACTTC
CDR3aa: CAWSEQGETQYF

d_gene: NA
v_gene: TRBV2
abundance: NA
j_gene: TRBJ2-7
CDR3nt: TGTGCCAGCAACCCGGGACGGAGCCTCGGGCAGTACTTC
CDR3aa: CASNPGRSLGQYF

d_gene: NA
v_gene: TRBV10-3
abundance: few
j_gene: TRBJ1-3
CDR3nt: TGTGCCGGCAACAGTGATAGGGGAAACACCATATATTTT
CDR3aa: CAGNSDRGNTIYF

d_gene: NA
v_gene: TRBV2
abundance: NA
j_gene: TRBJ2-5
CDR3nt: TGTGCCAGCAGTGTCCTCAGGGAGGAGACCCAGTACTTC
CDR3aa: CASSVLREETQYF

d_gene: NA
v_gene: TRBV6-1
abundance: NA
j_gene: TRBJ1-5
CDR3nt: TGTGCCAGCAGTGACCGGACAGTCCCCAGGCAGCCCCAGCATTTT
CDR3aa: CASSDRTVPRQPQHF

d_gene: NA
v_gene: TRBV5-4
abundance: few
j_gene: TRBJ2-7
CDR3nt: TGTGCCAGCAGCTTGGGTGGCAGACGGAGCTCCTACGAGCAGTACTTC
CDR3aa: CASSLGGRRSSYEQYF

d_gene: TRBD1
v_gene: TRBV2
abundance: NA
j_gene: TRBJ1-1
CDR3nt: TGTGCCAGCAGTGCCTTAGACAGGGGAGGTGAAGCTTTCTTT
CDR3aa: CASSALDRGGEAFF

d_gene: TRBD2
v_gene: TRBV7-3
abundance: NA
j_gene: TRBJ2-3
CDR3nt: TGTGCCAGCAGCTTACTACTAGCGGGATTCGCAGATACGCAGTATTTT
CDR3aa: CASSLLLAGFADTQYF

d_gene: NA
v_gene: TRBV5-1
abundance: NA
j_gene: TRBJ1-1
CDR3nt: TGCGCCAGCAGCTTGTCTTTTGACACTGAAGCTTTCTTT
CDR3aa: CASSLSFDTEAFF

d_gene: NA
v_gene: TRBV7-2
abundance: NA
j_gene: TRBJ2-3
CDR3nt: TGTGCCAGCAGCTTGGGCTCAGCGGATAGCACAGATACGCAGTATTTT
CDR3aa: CASSLGSADSTDTQYF

d_gene: TRBD1
v_gene: TRBV25-1
abundance: few
j_gene: TRBJ2-7
CDR3nt: TGTGCCAGCAGTGTAACCGGGACAGGGGGCCGCTTAAACGAGCAGTACTTC
CDR3aa: CASSVTGTGGRLNEQYF

d_gene: NA
v_gene: TRBV2
abundance: NA
j_gene: TRBJ1-1
CDR3nt: TGTGCCAGCAGTAGTACCGGGACGGGGAACACTGAAGCTTTCTTT
CDR3aa: CASSSTGTGNTEAFF

d_gene: TRBD2
v_gene: TRBV24-1
abundance: NA
j_gene: TRBJ2-1
CDR3nt: TGTGCCACCATGGCTAGCGGAGTATACAATGAGCAGTTCTTC
CDR3aa: CATMASGVYNEQFF

d_gene: NA
v_gene: TRBV27
abundance: NA
j_gene: TRBJ2-1
CDR3nt: TGTGCCAGCAGCCCCCCGCTGGACAATGAGCAGTTCTTC
CDR3aa: CASSPPLDNEQFF

d_gene: TRBD1
v_gene: TRBV6-5
abundance: once
j_gene: TRBJ2-1
CDR3nt: TGTGCCAGCAGCACATCCGGACAGGCCTACAATGAGCAGTTCTTC
CDR3aa: CASSTSGQAYNEQFF